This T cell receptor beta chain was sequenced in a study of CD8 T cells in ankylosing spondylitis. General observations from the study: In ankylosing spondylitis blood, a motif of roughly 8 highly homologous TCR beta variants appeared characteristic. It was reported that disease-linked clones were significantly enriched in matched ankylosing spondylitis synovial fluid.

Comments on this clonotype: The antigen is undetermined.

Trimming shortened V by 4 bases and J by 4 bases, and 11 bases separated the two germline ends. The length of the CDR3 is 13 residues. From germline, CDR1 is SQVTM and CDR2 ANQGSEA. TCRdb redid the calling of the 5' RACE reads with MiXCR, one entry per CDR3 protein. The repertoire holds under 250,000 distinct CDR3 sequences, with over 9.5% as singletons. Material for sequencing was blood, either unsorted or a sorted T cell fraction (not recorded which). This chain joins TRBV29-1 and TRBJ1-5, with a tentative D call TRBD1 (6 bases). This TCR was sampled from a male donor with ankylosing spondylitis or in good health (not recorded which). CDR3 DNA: TGCAGCGTTGGCACAGGGCTAAATCAGCCCCAGCATTTT. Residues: CSVGTGLNQPQHF.